The rows below give T cell receptor beta chains drawn from one sample of a study of T cells after posttransplantation cyclophosphamide. Repertoires were generated with immunoSEQ multiplex PCR, while TCRdb's copy carries only in-frame clones and drops some. Of 51,000 or so clones in the sample, approximately 94% were seen once. Sequencing was done on a sample of PBMCs. The receptors shown here come from a woman aged 30 to 39 in good health and a related stem cell transplant donor. Both conserved end residues are part of each CDR3. The order of the fields is CDR3 protein, CDR3 DNA, clone size, J gene, V gene, D gene. The D gene is left open where the match is weak. Rows may omit the clone size; those that give it use once, few, many or a size class.

CDR3aa: CSARPGTEAFF
CDR3nt: TGCAGTGCTCGACCCGGGACTGAAGCTTTCTTT
abundance: .
j_gene: TRBJ1-1
v_gene: TRBV20-1
d_gene: .

CDR3aa: CASSLRRTATGELFF
CDR3nt: TGCGCCAGCAGCCTGAGGCGGACAGCCACCGGGGAGCTGTTTTTT
abundance: .
j_gene: TRBJ2-2
v_gene: TRBV5-1
d_gene: .

CDR3aa: CSVGMRQGGGYTF
CDR3nt: TGCAGCGTGGGCATGCGGCAGGGAGGGGGCTACACCTTC
abundance: .
j_gene: TRBJ1-2
v_gene: TRBV29-1
d_gene: .

CDR3aa: CASSKTTGHGYTF
CDR3nt: TGTGCCAGTAGTAAGACGACAGGGCATGGCTACACCTTC
abundance: .
j_gene: TRBJ1-2
v_gene: TRBV19
d_gene: TRBD1

CDR3aa: CASSISETGSYNEQFF
CDR3nt: TGTGCCAGTAGTATAAGCGAAACAGGATCCTACAATGAGCAGTTCTTC
abundance: .
j_gene: TRBJ2-1
v_gene: TRBV19
d_gene: .

CDR3aa: CASSLGRVGSPLHF
CDR3nt: TGTGCCAGCAGCTTGGGCAGGGTAGGATCACCCCTCCACTTT
abundance: once
j_gene: TRBJ1-6
v_gene: TRBV11-2
d_gene: .

CDR3aa: CASSEARWAADTQYF
CDR3nt: TGTGCCAGCAGTGAAGCGCGATGGGCCGCAGATACGCAGTATTTT
abundance: .
j_gene: TRBJ2-3
v_gene: TRBV6-1
d_gene: .

CDR3aa: CASSPFSGTANEKLFF
CDR3nt: TGCGCCAGCAGCCCCTTCTCCGGGACAGCTAATGAAAAACTGTTTTTT
abundance: .
j_gene: TRBJ1-4
v_gene: TRBV4-1
d_gene: TRBD1

CDR3aa: CASSLATRPEQYF
CDR3nt: TGTGCCAGCAGCTTAGCCACTAGACCCGAGCAGTACTTC
abundance: .
j_gene: TRBJ2-7
v_gene: TRBV7-7
d_gene: .

CDR3aa: CASSLEQDRGLEQYF
CDR3nt: TGTGCCAGCAGCTTAGAACAGGACAGGGGGCTCGAGCAGTACTTC
abundance: .
j_gene: TRBJ2-7
v_gene: TRBV11-2
d_gene: TRBD1

CDR3aa: CASSLLYGYTF
CDR3nt: TGTGCCAGCAGCTTGCTCTATGGCTACACCTTC
abundance: .
j_gene: TRBJ1-2
v_gene: TRBV5-6
d_gene: .

CDR3aa: CASSVAQGRETQYF
CDR3nt: TGTGCCAGCAGCGTAGCACAGGGACGGGAGACCCAGTACTTC
abundance: .
j_gene: TRBJ2-5
v_gene: TRBV9
d_gene: .

CDR3aa: CASSIERGSTDTQYF
CDR3nt: TGTGCCAGTAGTATAGAGCGGGGGTCCACAGATACGCAGTATTTT
abundance: .
j_gene: TRBJ2-3
v_gene: TRBV19
d_gene: TRBD2

CDR3aa: CASSSYRGGNQPQHF
CDR3nt: TGTGCCAGCAGTTCGTACAGGGGCGGGAATCAGCCCCAGCATTTT
abundance: .
j_gene: TRBJ1-5
v_gene: TRBV6-5
d_gene: TRBD1

CDR3aa: CASSLDGGFGEQFF
CDR3nt: TGTGCCAGCAGCTTAGATGGGGGGTTCGGTGAGCAGTTCTTC
abundance: .
j_gene: TRBJ2-1
v_gene: TRBV11-3
d_gene: .